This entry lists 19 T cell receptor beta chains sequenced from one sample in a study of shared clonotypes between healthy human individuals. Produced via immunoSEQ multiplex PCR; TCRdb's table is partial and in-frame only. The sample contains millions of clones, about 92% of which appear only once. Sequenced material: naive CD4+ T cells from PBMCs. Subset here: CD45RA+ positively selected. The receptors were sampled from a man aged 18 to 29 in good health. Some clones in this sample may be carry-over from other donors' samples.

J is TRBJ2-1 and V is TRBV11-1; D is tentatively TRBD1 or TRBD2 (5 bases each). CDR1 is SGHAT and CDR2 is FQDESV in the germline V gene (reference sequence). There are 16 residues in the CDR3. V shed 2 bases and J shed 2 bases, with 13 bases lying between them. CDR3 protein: CASSLYLGETYNEQFF. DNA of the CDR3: TGTGCCAGCAGCTTATATCTAGGGGAGACCTACAATGAGCAGTTCTTC. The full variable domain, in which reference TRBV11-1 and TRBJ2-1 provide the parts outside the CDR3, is EAEVAQSPRYKITEKSQAVAFWCDPISGHATLYWYRQILGQGPELLVQFQDESVVDDSQLPKDRFSAERLKGVDSTLKIQPAELGDSAMYLCASSLYLGETYNEQFFGPGTRLTVL.

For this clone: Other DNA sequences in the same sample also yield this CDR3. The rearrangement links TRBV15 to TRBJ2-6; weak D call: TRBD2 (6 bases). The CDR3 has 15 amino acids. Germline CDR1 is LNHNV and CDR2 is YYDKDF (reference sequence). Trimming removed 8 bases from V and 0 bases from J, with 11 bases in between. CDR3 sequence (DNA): TGTGCCACCTCCCGGGGGAACTCTGGGGCCAACGTCCTGACTTTC. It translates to CATSRGNSGANVLTF. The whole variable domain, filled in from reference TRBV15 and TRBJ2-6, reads DAMVIQNPRYQVTQFGKPVTLSCSQTLNHNVMYWYQQKSSQAPKLLFHYYDKDFNNEADTPDNFQSRRPNTSFCFLDIRSPGLGDTAMYLCATSRGNSGANVLTFGAGSRLTVL.

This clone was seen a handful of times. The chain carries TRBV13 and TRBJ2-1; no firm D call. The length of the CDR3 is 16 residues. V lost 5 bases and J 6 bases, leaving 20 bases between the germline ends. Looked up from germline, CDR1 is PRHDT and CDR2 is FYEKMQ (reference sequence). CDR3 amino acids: CASSRSRPPGSNEQFF. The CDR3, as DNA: TGTGCCAGCAGCCGCAGTCGACCCCCAGGAAGCAATGAGCAGTTCTTC.

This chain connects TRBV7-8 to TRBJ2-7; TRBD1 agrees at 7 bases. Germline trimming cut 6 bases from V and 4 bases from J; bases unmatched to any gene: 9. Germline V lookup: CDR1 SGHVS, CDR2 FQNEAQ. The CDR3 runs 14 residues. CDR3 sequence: CASSFDRVPYEQYF. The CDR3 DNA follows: TGTGCCAGCAGTTTCGACAGGGTTCCTTACGAGCAGTACTTC.

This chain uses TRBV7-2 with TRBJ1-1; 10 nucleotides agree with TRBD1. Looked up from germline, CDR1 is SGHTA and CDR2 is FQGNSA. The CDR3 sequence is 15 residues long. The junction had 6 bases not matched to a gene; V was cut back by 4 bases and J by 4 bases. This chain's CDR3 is CASSYAGTGVTEAFF. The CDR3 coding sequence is TGTGCCAGCAGCTACGCCGGGACAGGGGTCACTGAAGCTTTCTTT.

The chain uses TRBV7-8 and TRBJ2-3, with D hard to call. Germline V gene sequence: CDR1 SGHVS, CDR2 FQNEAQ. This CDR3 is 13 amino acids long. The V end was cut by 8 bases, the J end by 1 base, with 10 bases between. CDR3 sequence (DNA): TGTGCCAGCGCCGGGCGAGGCACAGATACGCAGTATTTT. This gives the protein CASAGRGTDTQYF.

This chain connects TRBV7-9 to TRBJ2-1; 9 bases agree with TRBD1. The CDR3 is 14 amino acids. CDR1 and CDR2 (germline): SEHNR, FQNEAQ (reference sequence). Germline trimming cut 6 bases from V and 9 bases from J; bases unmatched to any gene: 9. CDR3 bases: TGTGCCAGCAGACGGGACAGGGTCGGGGGTGAGCAGTTCTTC. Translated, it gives CASRRDRVGGEQFF. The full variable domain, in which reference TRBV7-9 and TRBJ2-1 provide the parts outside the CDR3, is DTGVSQNPRHKITKRGQNVTFRCDPISEHNRLYWYRQTLGQGPEFLTYFQNEAQLEKSRLLSDRFSAERPKGSFSTLEIQRTEQGDSAMYLCASRRDRVGGEQFFGPGTRLTVL.

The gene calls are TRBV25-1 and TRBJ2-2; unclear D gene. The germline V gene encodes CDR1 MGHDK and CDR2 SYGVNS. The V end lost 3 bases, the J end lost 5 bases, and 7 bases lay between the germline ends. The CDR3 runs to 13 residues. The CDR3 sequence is CASSEVGTGELFF. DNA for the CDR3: TGTGCCAGCAGTGAGGTGGGAACCGGGGAGCTGTTTTTT.

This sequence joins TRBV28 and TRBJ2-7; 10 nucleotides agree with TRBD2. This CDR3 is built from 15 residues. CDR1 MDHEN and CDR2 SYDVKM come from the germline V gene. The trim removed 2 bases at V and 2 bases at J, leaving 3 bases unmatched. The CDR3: CASSLTLAGAYEQYF. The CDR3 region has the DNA TGTGCCAGCAGTTTAACCCTAGCGGGAGCCTACGAGCAGTACTTC. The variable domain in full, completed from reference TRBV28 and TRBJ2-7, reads DVKVTQSSRYLVKRTGEKVFLECVQDMDHENMFWYRQDPGLGLRLIYFSYDVKMKEKGDIPEGYSVSREKKERFSLILESASTNQTSMYLCASSLTLAGAYEQYFGPGTRLTVT.

For the CDR3, the DNA is TGTGCCAGCAGTTTATTTGGGTGGGACATCCCCGACGGAAAGCCCCAGCATTTT. The encoded protein is CASSLFGWDIPDGKPQHF. The chain employs TRBV28 and TRBJ1-5; D may be TRBD1 (6 bases). Germline assignment: CDR1 MDHEN and CDR2 SYDVKM. The CDR3 runs 18 residues. The ends were cut back, 1 base at V and 8 bases at J, with 24 bases in the middle.

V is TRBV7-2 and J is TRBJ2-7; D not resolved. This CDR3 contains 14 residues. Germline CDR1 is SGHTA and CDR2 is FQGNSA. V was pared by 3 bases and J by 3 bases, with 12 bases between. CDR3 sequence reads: CASSFMGLIYEQYF. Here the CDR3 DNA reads TGTGCCAGCAGCTTTATGGGCCTAATCTACGAGCAGTACTTC.

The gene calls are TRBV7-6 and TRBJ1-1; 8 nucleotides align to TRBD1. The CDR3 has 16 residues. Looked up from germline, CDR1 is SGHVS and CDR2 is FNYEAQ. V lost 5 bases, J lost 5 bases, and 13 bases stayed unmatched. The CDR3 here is CASSQSQGVGLTEAFF. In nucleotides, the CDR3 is TGTGCCAGCAGCCAATCACAGGGGGTCGGGTTAACTGAAGCTTTCTTT. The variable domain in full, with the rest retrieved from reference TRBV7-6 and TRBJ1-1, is GAGVSQSPRYKVTKRGQDVALRCDPISGHVSLYWYRQALGQGPEFLTYFNYEAQQDKSGLPNDRFSAERPEGSISTLTIQRTEQRDSAMYRCASSQSQGVGLTEAFFGQGTRLTVV.

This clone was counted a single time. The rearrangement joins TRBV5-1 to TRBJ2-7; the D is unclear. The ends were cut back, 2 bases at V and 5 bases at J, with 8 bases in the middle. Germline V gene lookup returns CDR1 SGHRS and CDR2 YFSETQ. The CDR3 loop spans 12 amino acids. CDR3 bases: TGCGCCAGCAGCTTCTCCGGCGACGAGCAGTACTTC. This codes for CASSFSGDEQYF.

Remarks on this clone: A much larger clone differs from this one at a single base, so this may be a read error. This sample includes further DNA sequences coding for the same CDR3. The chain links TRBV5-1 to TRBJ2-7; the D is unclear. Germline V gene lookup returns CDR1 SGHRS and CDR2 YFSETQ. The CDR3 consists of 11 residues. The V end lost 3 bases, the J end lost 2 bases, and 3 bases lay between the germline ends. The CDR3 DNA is TGCGCCAGCAGCTCCACCTACGAGCAGTACTTC. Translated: CASSSTYEQYF.

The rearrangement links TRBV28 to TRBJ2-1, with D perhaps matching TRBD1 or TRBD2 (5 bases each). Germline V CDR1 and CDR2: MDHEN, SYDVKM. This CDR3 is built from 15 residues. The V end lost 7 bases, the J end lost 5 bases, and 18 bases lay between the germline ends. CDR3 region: CASNTGTVIDNEQFF. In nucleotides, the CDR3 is TGTGCCAGCAATACCGGGACCGTTATTGACAATGAGCAGTTCTTC.

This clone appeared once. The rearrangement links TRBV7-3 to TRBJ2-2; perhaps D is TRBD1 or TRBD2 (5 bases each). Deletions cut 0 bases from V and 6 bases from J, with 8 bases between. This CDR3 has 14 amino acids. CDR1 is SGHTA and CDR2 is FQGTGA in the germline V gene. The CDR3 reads CASSLTGVAGELFF. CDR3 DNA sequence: TGTGCCAGCAGCTTAACGGGGGTCGCCGGGGAGCTGTTTTTT.

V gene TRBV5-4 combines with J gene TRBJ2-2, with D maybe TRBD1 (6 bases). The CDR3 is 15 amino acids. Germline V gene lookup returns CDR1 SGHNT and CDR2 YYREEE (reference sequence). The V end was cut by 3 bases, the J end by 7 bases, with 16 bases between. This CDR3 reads CASSYIQGIDGELFF. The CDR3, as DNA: TGTGCCAGCAGCTACATACAGGGAATTGACGGGGAGCTGTTTTTT. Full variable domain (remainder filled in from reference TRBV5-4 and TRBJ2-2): ETGVTQSPTHLIKTRGQQVTLRCSSQSGHNTVSWYQQALGQGPQFIFQYYREEENGRGNFPPRFSGLQFPNYSSELNVNALELDDSALYLCASSYIQGIDGELFFGEGSRLTVL.

The DNA of the CDR3 is TGTGCCAGCAGCCCTCAGAGGAGCACTGAAGCTTTCTTT. As protein: CASSPQRSTEAFF. V usage is TRBV11-2 and J usage is TRBJ1-1, with D unclear. V was clipped by 5 bases and J by 4 bases, with 11 bases between them. CDR1 and CDR2 (germline): SGHAT, FQNNGV. This CDR3 contains 13 residues.

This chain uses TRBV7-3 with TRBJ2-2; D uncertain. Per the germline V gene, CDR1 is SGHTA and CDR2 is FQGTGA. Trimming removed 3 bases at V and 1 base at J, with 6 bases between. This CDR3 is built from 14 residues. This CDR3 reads CASSFLVNTGELFF. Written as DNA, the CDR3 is TGTGCCAGCAGCTTTTTGGTGAACACCGGGGAGCTGTTTTTT.